This TCR beta chain was profiled in a study of blood T cell repertoires in COVID-19. Study background: Samples taken during acute and convalescent COVID-19 were collected in the United States, Italy and Spain.

Recruitment covered 20 to 25 US areas and drew participants whose ages spanned about 18 to 95 years. The study assigned cohorts using participant-reported clinical history. CDR1 and CDR2 (germline): DFQATT, SNEGSKA (reference sequence). The CDR3 loop spans 10 amino acids. Trimming removed 4 bases at V and 7 bases at J, with 8 bases between. Measured with immunoSEQ multiplex PCR; TCRdb has only the in-frame clones, and not every one. The sample contains some 260,000 clones, 75% to 90% of which appear only once. Sequenced: PBMCs or T cells enriched from blood (not recorded which). The source of this sequence is a woman aged 25 to 39 with acute COVID-19. The chain has TRBV20-1 and TRBJ2-7; D unclear. The CDR3 is CSATSREQYF. For the CDR3, the DNA is TGCAGTGCTACATCCAGAGAGCAGTACTTC.